Listed below are T cell receptor beta chains from one sample, sequenced in a study of response to subunit inactivated influenza vaccine. TCRdb itself ran the RT-PCR reads through MiXCR, one entry per CDR3 protein. The table lists about 780,000 distinct CDR3 sequences, less than 20% of them singletons. The sequencing used PBMCs from blood, collected 4 to 6 days after vaccination. Receptor source: a man aged 50 or older who received an inactivated influenza vaccine. Both conserved end residues are trimmed from each CDR3.

>TRBV7-8|TRBJ2-1
ASSIRTEYNEQF
>TRBV4-1|TRBJ2-5
ASSQDFGRTQY
>TRBV7-2|TRBJ2-7
ASSLGFFAYEQY
>TRBV7-2|TRBJ2-1
ASSRDINEQF
>TRBV29-1|TRBJ2-1
SVEAGGNEQF
>TRBV4-1|TRBJ2-5
ASSQGGTGQRTQY
>TRBV6-2/TRBV6-3|TRBJ2-2
ASSYRGTDSMSGKNTGELF
>TRBV12-3/TRBV12-4|TRBJ2-2
ASTKTANTGELF
>TRBV9|TRBJ2-7
ASSVAGVGYEQY
>TRBV5-1|TRBJ2-3
ASSRGLEYDTQY
>TRBV7-2|TRBJ2-7
ASSSSTSGVSYEQY
>TRBV12-3/TRBV12-4|TRBJ1-2
ANLPQVPGYGYT
>TRBV5-1|TRBJ2-5
ASSLQGQGQETQY
>TRBV11-2|TRBJ2-7
ASSLAGASYEQY
>TRBV5-1|TRBJ2-1
ASTVGDTSYNEQF
>TRBV7-9|TRBJ2-2
ASSLIGRGQTGELF
>TRBV24-1|TRBJ2-1
ATSLAGGYNEQF
>TRBV2|TRBJ2-2
ASSRNRRPDTGELF
>TRBV5-1|TRBJ2-1
ASSFGGPQNNEQF